The TCR beta chain described here comes from a study of blood T cell repertoires in COVID-19. Per the germline V gene, CDR1 is SGHAT and CDR2 is FQNNGV. This CDR3 region has 12 residues. Between the trimmed V and J ends, which lost 0 bases and 7 bases, there was a span of 6 bases. Per the authors' pipeline: Amplifying reference gene primers gave estimates of nucleated cell counts. Using immunoSEQ multiplex PCR, the repertoire was profiled, and TCRdb retains in-frame clones only, with some absent. D and trimming come from the DNA, and the V and J calls and clone size come from that table. Altogether 200,000 to 250,000 clones are present, just over 85% being singletons, with the ten largest covering less than 5%.

The chain has TRBV11-2 and TRBJ2-5, with D possibly being TRBD1 (5 bases). This TCR was sampled from a woman aged 40 to 50 with acute COVID-19. Material for sequencing was PBMCs or T cells enriched from blood (not recorded which). CDR3 sequence (DNA): TGTGCCAGCAGCTTAGATAGGGGGACCCAGTACTTC. Translation: CASSLDRGTQYF.